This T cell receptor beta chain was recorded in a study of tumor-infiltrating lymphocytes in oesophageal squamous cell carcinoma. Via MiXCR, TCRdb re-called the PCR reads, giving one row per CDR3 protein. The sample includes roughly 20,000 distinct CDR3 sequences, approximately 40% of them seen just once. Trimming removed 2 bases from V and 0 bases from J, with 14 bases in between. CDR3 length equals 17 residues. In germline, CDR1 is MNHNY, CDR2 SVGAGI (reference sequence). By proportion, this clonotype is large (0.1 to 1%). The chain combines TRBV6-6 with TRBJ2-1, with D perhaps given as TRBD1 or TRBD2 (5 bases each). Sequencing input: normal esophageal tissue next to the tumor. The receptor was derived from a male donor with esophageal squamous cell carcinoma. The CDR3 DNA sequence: TGTGCCAGCAGTTACACCGCCGGGACCCACTCCTACAATGAGCAGTTCTTC. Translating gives CASSYTAGTHSYNEQFF.